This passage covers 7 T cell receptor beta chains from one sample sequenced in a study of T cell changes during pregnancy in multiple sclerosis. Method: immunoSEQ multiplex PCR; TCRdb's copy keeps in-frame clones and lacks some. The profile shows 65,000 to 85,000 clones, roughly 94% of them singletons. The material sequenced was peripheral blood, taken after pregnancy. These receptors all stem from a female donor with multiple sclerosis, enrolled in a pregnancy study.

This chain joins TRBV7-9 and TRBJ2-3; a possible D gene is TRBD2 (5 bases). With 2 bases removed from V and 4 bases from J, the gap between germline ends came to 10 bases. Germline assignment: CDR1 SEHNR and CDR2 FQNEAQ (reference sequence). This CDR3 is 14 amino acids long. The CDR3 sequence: CASSLFAGADTQYF. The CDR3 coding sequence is TGTGCCAGCAGCTTATTTGCGGGTGCAGATACGCAGTATTTT.

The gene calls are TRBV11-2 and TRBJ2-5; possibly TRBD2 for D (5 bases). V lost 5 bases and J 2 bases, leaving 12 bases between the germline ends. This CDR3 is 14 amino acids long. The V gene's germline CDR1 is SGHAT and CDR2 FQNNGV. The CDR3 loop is CASSPGPGQETQYF. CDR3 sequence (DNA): TGTGCCAGCAGCCCCGGCCCGGGGCAAGAGACCCAGTACTTC.

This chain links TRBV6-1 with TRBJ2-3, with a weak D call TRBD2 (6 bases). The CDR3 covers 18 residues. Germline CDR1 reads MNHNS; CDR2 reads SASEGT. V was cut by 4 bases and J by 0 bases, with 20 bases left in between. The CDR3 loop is CASSAPLGRGTSTDTQYF. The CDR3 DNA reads TGTGCCAGCAGTGCGCCCCTAGGCCGCGGGACTAGCACAGATACGCAGTATTTT.

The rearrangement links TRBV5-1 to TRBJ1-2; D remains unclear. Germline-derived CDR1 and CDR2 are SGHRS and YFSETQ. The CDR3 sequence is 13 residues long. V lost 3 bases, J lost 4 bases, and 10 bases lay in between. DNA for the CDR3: TGCGCCAGCAGCTACGACGGGTTCTATGGCTACACCTTC. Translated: CASSYDGFYGYTF.

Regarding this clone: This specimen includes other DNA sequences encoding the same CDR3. The CDR3 loop is CASSRSMNTEAFF. The CDR3 DNA follows: TGCGCCAGCAGCCGAAGCATGAACACTGAAGCTTTCTTT. This chain links TRBV5-1 with TRBJ1-1; no definite D call. This CDR3 comprises 13 residues. Germline lookup yields CDR1 SGHRS and CDR2 YFSETQ. V shed 4 bases and J shed 0 bases, with 7 bases lying between them.

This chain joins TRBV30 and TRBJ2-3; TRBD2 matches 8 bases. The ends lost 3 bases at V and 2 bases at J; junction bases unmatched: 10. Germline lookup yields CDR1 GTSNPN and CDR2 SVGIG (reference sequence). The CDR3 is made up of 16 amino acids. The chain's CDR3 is CAWSDTGTSHTDTQYF. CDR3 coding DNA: TGTGCCTGGAGCGATACCGGGACTAGTCACACAGATACGCAGTATTTT.

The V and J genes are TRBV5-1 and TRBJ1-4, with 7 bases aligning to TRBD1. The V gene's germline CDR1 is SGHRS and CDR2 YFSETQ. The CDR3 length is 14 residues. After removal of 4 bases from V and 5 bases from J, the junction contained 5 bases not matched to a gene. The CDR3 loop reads CASSPDRRNEKLFF. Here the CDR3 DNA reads TGCGCCAGCAGCCCGGACAGGAGAAATGAAAAACTGTTTTTT.